This TCR beta chain derives from a study of T cells in Graves' hyperthyroidism and ophthalmopathy. Findings and caveats of the study: Also found in blood were most expanded thyroid clonotypes above 0.001.

In the case of this clonotype: Its antigen is not known.

Trimming removed 9 bases from V and 0 bases from J, with 9 bases in between. Germline V gene data show CDR1 as SGHRS and CDR2 as YFSETQ. The CDR3 runs 13 residues. RNA transcripts yielded amplified TCR beta CDR3 regions. The HTBI primer set drove a first-round RT-PCR of the TCR CDR3. Using its own MiXCR run on the multiplex PCR reads, TCRdb lists one record per CDR3 protein. Of 300,000 or so distinct CDR3 sequences in the sample, roughly 20% were seen once. V is TRBV5-1 and J is TRBJ2-2; a weak D match, TRBD2 (6 bases). Sequenced: blood. The TCR originated in a woman aged 45-65 years with Graves' hyperthyroidism. Here the CDR3 reads CAMEGTNTGELFF. The CDR3 DNA reads as TGCGCCATGGAGGGGACGAACACCGGGGAGCTGTTTTTT.